The clone carrying this TCR beta chain was seen just once. One end of the junction does not line up with germline, which may come from a read error. The data were produced by immunoSEQ multiplex PCR, yet TCRdb's version contains in-frame clones alone and is incomplete. The table lists hundreds of thousands of clones, 86% of them singletons. This sample is drawn from a study of blood T cell repertoires in COVID-19. Study overall: Nucleic acid was either cDNA or gDNA, and it came from T cells, B-cell-depleted T cells, or PBMCs.

Cohort placement rested on clinical history that participants reported themselves. CDR1 and CDR2 from the germline V gene are MNHNS and SASEGT. The CDR3 extends over 12 amino acids. The chain is built from TRBV6-1 and TRBJ1-2, with D perhaps matching TRBD1 (6 bases). The receptor was isolated from a man between 18 and 29 years old who had recovered from COVID-19. Source material: PBMCs or T cells enriched from blood (not recorded which). CDR3 protein: CASSEVRSGELF. The CDR3, as DNA: TGTGCCAGCAGTGAAGTCCGGTCAGGGGAGTTATTC.